The 8 T cell receptor beta chains presented below share a single source sample, sequenced in a study of CD8 T cells in ankylosing spondylitis. Study conclusions and caveats: Among TCR beta sequences, a motif of 7 to 9 highly homologous variants appeared characteristic of ankylosing spondylitis blood.

In TCRdb, the 5' RACE reads were re-called with MiXCR into one record per CDR3 protein. The sample includes fewer than 750,000 distinct CDR3 sequences, under 20% of them seen just once. For these TCRs, the target antigens are not known. What was sequenced was blood, either unsorted or a sorted T cell fraction (not recorded which). These receptors all come from a male donor with ankylosing spondylitis.

This clonotype was counted only a few times. This chain uses TRBV5-1 with TRBJ2-3; D unresolved. Trimming removed 0 bases at V and 2 bases at J, with 7 bases between. Germline loops: CDR1 SGHRS, CDR2 YFSETQ. This CDR3 has 14 residues. The CDR3 sequence: CASSLEWVTDTQYF. CDR3 nucleotide sequence: TGCGCCAGCAGCTTGGAATGGGTCACAGATACGCAGTATTTT.

This clonotype was detected many times. The V and J genes are TRBV11-2 and TRBJ2-7; 7 positions match TRBD1. This CDR3 has 14 residues. Germline V lookup: CDR1 SGHAT, CDR2 FQNNGV. Losses at the gene ends were 5 bases for V and 4 bases for J; bases not matched to a gene: 8. In nucleotides, the CDR3 is TGTGCCAGCAGCCTAAACAGGGGTTTGTACGAGCAGTACTTC. Its translation is CASSLNRGLYEQYF.

This clonotype came up a few times. The chain employs TRBV29-1 and TRBJ2-5; D gene ambiguous. The CDR3 is 13 residues long. CDR1 SQVTM and CDR2 ANQGSEA come from the germline V gene. Trimming shortened V by 7 bases and J by 5 bases, and 17 bases separated the two germline ends. CDR3 loop: CSGGGREEETQYF. DNA of the CDR3: TGCAGCGGCGGCGGCCGTGAGGAGGAGACCCAGTACTTC.

This clonotype has only a few counts. The chain joins TRBV20-1 to TRBJ2-7; 8 bases line up with TRBD1. The length of the CDR3 is 15 residues. Germline V lookup: CDR1 DFQATT, CDR2 SNEGSKA (reference sequence). The V and J ends lost 0 bases and 3 bases, in that order; junction bases with no gene match: 7. This chain's CDR3 is CSARDRAGGFYEQYF. Written as DNA, the CDR3 is TGCAGTGCTAGAGATAGGGCAGGGGGCTTCTACGAGCAGTACTTC.

This clonotype was picked up a small number of times. The chain has TRBV3-1 and TRBJ2-3, with D possibly being TRBD2 (5 bases). There are 14 residues in the CDR3. CDR1 is LGHDT, CDR2 YNNKEL, per germline (reference sequence). The V and J ends lost 6 bases and 6 bases respectively, with 16 bases between them. DNA for the CDR3: TGTGCCAGCAGTCCTACTAGGGCGTCCGATACGCAGTATTTT. Protein sequence: CASSPTRASDTQYF.

This clonotype was observed a handful of times. The V gene is TRBV4-1, the J gene TRBJ1-1; 7 nucleotides align to TRBD1. The CDR3 totals 16 residues. The J segment lost 0 bases and the V segment lost 0 bases, leaving 4 bases of the junction unmatched. CDR1 MGHRA and CDR2 YSYEKL come from the germline V gene. The CDR3 loop reads CASSQDNRGLNTEAFF. In DNA, the CDR3 is TGCGCCAGCAGCCAAGACAACAGGGGTCTGAACACTGAAGCTTTCTTT.

This clonotype was counted between two and nine times. The chain couples TRBV6-2 or TRBV6-3 to TRBJ2-2; TRBD1 matches at 8 bases. V dropped 5 bases and J dropped 5; count of bases not matched to a gene: 7. The CDR3 has 15 residues. From germline, CDR1 is MNHEY and CDR2 SVGEGT. CDR3 in DNA: TGTGCCAGCAGTGTCCGGACAGGGTCGACCGGGGAGCTGTTTTTT. Translating it yields CASSVRTGSTGELFF.

This chain links TRBV6-1 with TRBJ2-2; D is undetermined. The germline V gene has CDR1 MNHNS and CDR2 SASEGT. V was clipped by 6 bases and J by 5 bases, with 10 bases between them. This CDR3 contains 13 residues. CDR3 in amino acids: CASRQEMTGELFF. Here the CDR3 DNA reads TGTGCCAGCAGGCAGGAGATGACCGGGGAGCTGTTTTTT.